This TCR beta chain was recorded in a study of identical twins. TCRdb fed the 5' RACE reads into MiXCR, producing one record per CDR3 protein. The table records a few hundred thousand distinct CDR3 sequences, more than 20% of them present only once. There are a few counts of this clonotype. These data also featured in a second study, about T cells expressing NK-cell markers. This second report adds: In several experiments, an anti-gamma-delta TCR antibody restricted sorting to alpha-beta TCR T cells.

What was sequenced was CD4+ T cells sorted from blood. The receptor's source is a woman under 30 in good health.

CDR3 protein: CASSVGQGRLGETQYF. The DNA for the CDR3 is TGCGCCAGCAGTGTGGGACAGGGGCGTCTCGGAGAGACCCAGTACTTC. This chain joins TRBV5-1 and TRBJ2-5, with TRBD1 matching over 10 bases. V shed 5 bases, J shed 4 bases, and the junction held 11 bases outside the gene matches. The CDR3 extends over 16 amino acids. Per germline, CDR1 SGHRS and CDR2 YFSETQ.